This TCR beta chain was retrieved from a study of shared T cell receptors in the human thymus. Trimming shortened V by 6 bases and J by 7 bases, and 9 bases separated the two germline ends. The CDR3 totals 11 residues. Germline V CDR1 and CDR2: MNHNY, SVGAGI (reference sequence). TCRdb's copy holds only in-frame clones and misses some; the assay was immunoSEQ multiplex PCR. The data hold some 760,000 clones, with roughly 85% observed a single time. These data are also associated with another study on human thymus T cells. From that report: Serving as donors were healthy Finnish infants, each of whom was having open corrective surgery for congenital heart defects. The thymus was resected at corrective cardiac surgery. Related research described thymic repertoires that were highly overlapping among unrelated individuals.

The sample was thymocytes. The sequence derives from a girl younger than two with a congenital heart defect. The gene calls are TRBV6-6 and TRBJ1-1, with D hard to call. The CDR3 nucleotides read TGTGCCAGCAGGTCGGGTTATGAAGCTTTCTTT. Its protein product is CASRSGYEAFF.